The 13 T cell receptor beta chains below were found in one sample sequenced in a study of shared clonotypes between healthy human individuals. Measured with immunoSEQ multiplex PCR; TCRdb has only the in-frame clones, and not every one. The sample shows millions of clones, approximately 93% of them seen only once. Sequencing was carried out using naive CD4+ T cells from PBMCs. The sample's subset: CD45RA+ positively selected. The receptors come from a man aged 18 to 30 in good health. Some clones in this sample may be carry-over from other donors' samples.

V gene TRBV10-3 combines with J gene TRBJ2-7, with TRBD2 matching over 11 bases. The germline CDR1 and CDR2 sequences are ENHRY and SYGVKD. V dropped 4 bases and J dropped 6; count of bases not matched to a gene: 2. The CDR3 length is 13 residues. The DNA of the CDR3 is TGTGCCATCAGTGCGCTAGCGGGAGGCGAGCAGTACTTC. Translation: CAISALAGGEQYF.

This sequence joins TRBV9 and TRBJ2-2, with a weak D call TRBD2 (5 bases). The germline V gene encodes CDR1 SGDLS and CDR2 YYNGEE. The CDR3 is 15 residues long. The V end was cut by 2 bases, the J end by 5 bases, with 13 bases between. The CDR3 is CASSVTSRGTGELFF. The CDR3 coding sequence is TGTGCCAGCAGCGTTACTTCGCGAGGGACCGGGGAGCTGTTTTTT.

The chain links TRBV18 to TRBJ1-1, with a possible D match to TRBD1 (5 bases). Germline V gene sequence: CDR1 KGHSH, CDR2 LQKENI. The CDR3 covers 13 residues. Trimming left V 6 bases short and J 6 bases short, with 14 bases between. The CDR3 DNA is TGTGCCAGCTCCTTTAACCAACAGGCTGAAGCTTTCTTT. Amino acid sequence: CASSFNQQAEAFF.

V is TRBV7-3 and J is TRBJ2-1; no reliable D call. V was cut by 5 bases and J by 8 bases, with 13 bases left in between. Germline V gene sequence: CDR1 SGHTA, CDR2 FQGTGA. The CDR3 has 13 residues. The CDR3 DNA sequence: TGTGCCAGCAGCCCCAGGCGGAATGATGAGCAGTTCTTC. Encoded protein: CASSPRRNDEQFF.

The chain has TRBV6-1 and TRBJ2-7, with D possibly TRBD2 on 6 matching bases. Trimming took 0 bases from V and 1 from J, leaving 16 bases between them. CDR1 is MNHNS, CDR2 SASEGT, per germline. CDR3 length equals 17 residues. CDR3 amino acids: CASSEAPLAYVSYEQYF. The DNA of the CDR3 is TGTGCCAGCAGTGAAGCTCCTCTAGCGTACGTTTCCTACGAGCAGTACTTC.

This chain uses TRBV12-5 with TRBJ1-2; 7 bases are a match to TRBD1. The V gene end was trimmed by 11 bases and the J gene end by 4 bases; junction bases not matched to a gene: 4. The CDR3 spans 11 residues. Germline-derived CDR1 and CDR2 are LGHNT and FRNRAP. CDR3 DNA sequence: TGTGCTTACAGGGGCGGCTATGGCTACACCTTC. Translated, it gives CAYRGGYGYTF.

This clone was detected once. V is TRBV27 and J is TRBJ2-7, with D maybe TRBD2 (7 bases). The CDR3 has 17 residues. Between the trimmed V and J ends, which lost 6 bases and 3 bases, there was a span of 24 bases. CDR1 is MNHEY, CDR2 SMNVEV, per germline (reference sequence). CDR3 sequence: CASRPKGVAGSNYEQYF. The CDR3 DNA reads TGTGCCAGCAGACCGAAGGGGGTAGCGGGTAGTAACTACGAGCAGTACTTC.

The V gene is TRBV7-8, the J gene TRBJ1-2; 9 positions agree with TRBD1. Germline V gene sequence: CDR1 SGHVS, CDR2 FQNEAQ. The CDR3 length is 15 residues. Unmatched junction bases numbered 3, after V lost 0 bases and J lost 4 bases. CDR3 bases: TGTGCCAGCAGCTTAGCTGGGACAGGGCTCTATGGCTACACCTTC. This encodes CASSLAGTGLYGYTF.

The CDR3 loop reads CASSRGDGRNQPQHF. The CDR3 nucleotides read TGCGCCAGCAGCCGCGGGGACGGGCGGAATCAGCCCCAGCATTTT. This chain links TRBV4-1 with TRBJ1-5, with D perhaps TRBD1 (5 bases). Trimming stripped 4 bases from V and 4 bases from J, with 14 bases between. This CDR3 is 15 amino acids long. The germline gives CDR1 MGHRA, CDR2 YSYEKL.

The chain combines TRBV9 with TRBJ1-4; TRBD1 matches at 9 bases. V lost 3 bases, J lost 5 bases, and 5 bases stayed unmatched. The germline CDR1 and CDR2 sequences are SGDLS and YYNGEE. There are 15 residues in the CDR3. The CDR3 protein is CASSEGTGWNEKLFF. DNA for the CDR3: TGTGCCAGCAGCGAGGGGACAGGGTGGAATGAAAAACTGTTTTTT.

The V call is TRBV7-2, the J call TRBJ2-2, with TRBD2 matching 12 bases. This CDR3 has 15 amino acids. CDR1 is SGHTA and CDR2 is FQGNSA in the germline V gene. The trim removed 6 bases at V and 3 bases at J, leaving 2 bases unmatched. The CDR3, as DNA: TGTGCCAGCAGAAGACTAGCGGGAGACACCGGGGAGCTGTTTTTT. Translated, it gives CASRRLAGDTGELFF.

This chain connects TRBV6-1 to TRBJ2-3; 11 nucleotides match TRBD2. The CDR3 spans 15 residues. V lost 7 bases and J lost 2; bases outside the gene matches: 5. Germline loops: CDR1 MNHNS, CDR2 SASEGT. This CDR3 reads CASTRTSGHTDTQYF. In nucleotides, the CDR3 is TGTGCCAGCACACGGACTAGCGGGCACACAGATACGCAGTATTTT.

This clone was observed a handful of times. The DNA of the CDR3 is TGTGCCAGCAGCTTAGGTGTGCCCGGCGATGAAGCTTTCTTT. Translating it yields CASSLGVPGDEAFF. This rearrangement joins TRBV7-9 to TRBJ1-1; D gene ambiguous. The CDR3 runs to 14 residues. V was shortened by 1 base and J by 7 bases, with 13 bases between the two germline ends. Germline CDR1 is SEHNR and CDR2 is FQNEAQ (reference sequence).